These 31 T cell receptor beta chains were all obtained from the same sample, sequenced in a study of cytomegalovirus exposure and HLA in healthy donors. This PCR relied on a set of 60 Vbeta primers and 13 Jbeta primers. This table comes from immunoSEQ multiplex PCR, and its TCRdb copy is limited to in-frame clones, with some not included. The sample shows tens of thousands of clones, around 69% of them seen only once. What was sequenced was PBMCs. Receptors were obtained from a man aged 25-45 years in good health and CMV-seronegative.

The V gene is TRBV5-1, the J gene TRBJ2-3, with TRBD1 matching 10 bases. From germline, CDR1 is SGHRS and CDR2 YFSETQ. CDR3 size: 14 residues. V lost 5 bases to trimming and J lost 6 bases; unmatched junction nucleotides: 6. The CDR3 reads CASRRDRGPDTQYF. The DNA of the CDR3 is TGCGCCAGCAGGCGAGACAGGGGGCCCGATACGCAGTATTTT.

Sample share makes this clone medium-sized (0.01 to 0.1%). The chain uses TRBV19 and TRBJ2-3, with D perhaps TRBD2 (5 bases). Per germline, CDR1 LNHDA and CDR2 SQIVND (reference sequence). With 3 bases removed from V and 4 bases from J, the gap between germline ends came to 11 bases. The CDR3 contains 14 residues. CDR3 coding DNA: TGTGCCAGTAGTATGGAGAGCGGAGCAGATACGCAGTATTTT. It codes for CASSMESGADTQYF.

This clone was detected only once. The rearrangement links TRBV16 to TRBJ2-7; 7 bases fit TRBD1. This CDR3 has 14 residues. Germline CDR1 and CDR2: KGHSY and FQNENV. The J segment lost 3 bases and the V segment lost 6 bases, leaving 8 bases of the junction unmatched. The CDR3, as DNA: TGTGCCAGCAGTACCGGACAGGATTTCTACGAGCAGTACTTC. Its translation: CASSTGQDFYEQYF.

The chain employs TRBV4-1 and TRBJ2-3; 9 bases map to TRBD1. V trimming: 1 base; J trimming: 0 bases; junction bases outside the gene matches: 8. The CDR3 covers 18 residues. Germline CDR1 MGHRA, CDR2 YSYEKL. The CDR3 reads CASSQVPYGTGSTDTQYF. CDR3 coding DNA: TGCGCCAGCAGCCAAGTTCCTTACGGGACAGGGAGCACAGATACGCAGTATTTT.

V usage is TRBV18 and J usage is TRBJ2-6; 7 positions match TRBD1. Trimming removed 6 bases from V and 2 bases from J; junction bases left unmatched: 4. The germline V gene encodes CDR1 KGHSH and CDR2 LQKENI. This CDR3 comprises 15 residues. The CDR3 DNA is TGTGCCAGCTCGCGACAGGGTGCTGGGGCCAACGTCCTGACTTTC. Translating it yields CASSRQGAGANVLTF.

The rearrangement links TRBV4-1 to TRBJ2-3; 11 bases line up with TRBD2. CDR3 length equals 16 residues. CDR1 is MGHRA and CDR2 is YSYEKL in the germline V gene. Trimming took 3 bases from V and 1 from J; bases not matched to a gene: 3. The chain's CDR3 is CASSQGTSGGTDTQYF. The CDR3 DNA is TGCGCCAGCAGCCAGGGGACTAGCGGAGGCACAGATACGCAGTATTTT.

This sequence joins TRBV5-6 and TRBJ2-7, with D perhaps matching TRBD2 (5 bases). Germline CDR1 is SGHDT and CDR2 is YYEEEE. This CDR3 is 17 amino acids long. V lost 1 base and J 2 bases, leaving 19 bases between the germline ends. CDR3 sequence reads: CASSLPAGLAQTYEQYF. The CDR3 coding sequence is TGTGCCAGCAGCTTGCCCGCTGGGCTAGCTCAAACCTACGAGCAGTACTTC.

This clone was observed once. The chain recombines TRBV7-9 with TRBJ2-7; TRBD2 is a possible D gene (6 bases). CDR3 length: 14 residues. V dropped 5 bases and J dropped 3 bases, with 14 bases sitting between them. Germline CDR1 is SEHNR and CDR2 is FQNEAQ (reference sequence). The CDR3 coding sequence is TGTGCCAGCAGCGGGGGGACTCGACTCTACGAGCAGTACTTC. As protein: CASSGGTRLYEQYF.

The chain has TRBV6-1 and TRBJ2-7; 11 bases align to TRBD2. The CDR3 length is 14 residues. With V trimmed by 8 bases and J by 0 bases, 3 bases remained unmatched. Germline lookup yields CDR1 MNHNS and CDR2 SASEGT. In DNA, the CDR3 is TGTGCCAGCGCAGGACTAGCGGGCTCCTACGAGCAGTACTTC. Protein: CASAGLAGSYEQYF.

This clone was seen once. This rearrangement joins TRBV29-1 to TRBJ2-5, with TRBD1 matching over 7 bases. CDR1 SQVTM and CDR2 ANQGSEA come from the germline V gene. V was pared by 4 bases and J by 2 bases, with 7 bases of the junction left unmatched. The CDR3 extends over 14 amino acids. The CDR3 spells CSVAWGTVQETQYF. CDR3 coding DNA: TGCAGCGTTGCGTGGGGGACAGTTCAAGAGACCCAGTACTTC.

This chain joins TRBV10-1 and TRBJ2-1; D is perhaps TRBD1 (5 bases). Germline V gene lookup returns CDR1 WNHNN and CDR2 SYGVQD (reference sequence). The CDR3 contains 18 residues. Trimming pared 8 bases from V and 8 bases from J, leaving 31 bases between. The DNA of the CDR3 is TGCGCCAGCGAAAGGGGATCTAAGACCGCCGGAATTTGTGATGAGCAGTTCTTC. This sequence encodes CASERGSKTAGICDEQFF.

This clone showed up just a few times. The rearrangement links TRBV6-1 to TRBJ1-1; TRBD1 might be the D (6 bases). The CDR3 runs to 15 residues. The V gene lost 3 bases and the J gene lost 1 base, with 12 bases spanning the gap. Germline loops: CDR1 MNHNS, CDR2 SASEGT. Here the CDR3 reads CASSEAGARNTEAFF. The CDR3 nucleotides read TGTGCCAGCAGTGAGGCGGGGGCACGGAACACTGAAGCTTTCTTT.

This clone was seen only a few times. The genes are TRBV9 and TRBJ1-1; 9 nucleotides align to TRBD1. The V gene end was trimmed by 3 bases and the J gene end by 1 base; junction bases not matched to a gene: 1. The CDR3 has 14 amino acids. Germline values: CDR1 SGDLS, CDR2 YYNGEE. CDR3 DNA: TGTGCCAGCAGCGCACAGGGGGCGAACACTGAAGCTTTCTTT. Its translation: CASSAQGANTEAFF. Together with reference TRBV9 and TRBJ1-1, the CDR3 gives the full variable domain: DSGVTQTPKHLITATGQRVTLRCSPRSGDLSVYWYQQSLDQGLQFLIQYYNGEERAKGNILERFSAQQFPDLHSELNLSSLELGDSALYFCASSAQGANTEAFFGQGTRLTVV.

This rearrangement joins TRBV11-2 to TRBJ2-7; the match to TRBD2 covers 9 bases. The CDR3 runs to 15 residues. V lost 4 bases and J lost 3; bases outside the gene matches: 7. Germline CDR1 is SGHAT and CDR2 is FQNNGV. The DNA of the CDR3 is TGTGCCAGCAGCTATAGGACTAGCGAGGGCTACGAGCAGTACTTC. Residues: CASSYRTSEGYEQYF.

This chain uses TRBV7-3 with TRBJ2-2, with D tentatively TRBD1 (5 bases). From germline, CDR1 is SGHTA and CDR2 FQGTGA. The CDR3 has 16 amino acids. V was trimmed by 3 bases and J by 2 bases, leaving 13 bases between them. The CDR3 is CASSLKGQVNTGELFF. For the CDR3, the DNA is TGTGCCAGCAGCTTGAAGGGGCAAGTAAACACCGGGGAGCTGTTTTTT.

The genes are TRBV7-6 and TRBJ2-3; 9 positions match TRBD1. Per the germline V gene, CDR1 is SGHVS and CDR2 is FNYEAQ. This CDR3 is 14 amino acids long. J lost 6 bases, V lost 5 bases, and 6 bases had no gene match. CDR3 nucleotide sequence: TGTGCCAGCAGCAGAGGACAGGGGATGGATACGCAGTATTTT. Translation: CASSRGQGMDTQYF.

J is TRBJ2-7 and V is TRBV7-9; 11 positions agree with TRBD2. CDR1 is SEHNR and CDR2 is FQNEAQ in the germline V gene (reference sequence). This CDR3 has 17 residues. Trimming removed 1 base from V and 2 bases from J; junction bases left unmatched: 7. This chain's CDR3 is CASSLGGKTSGTYEQYF. Written as DNA, the CDR3 is TGTGCCAGCAGCTTAGGGGGGAAGACTAGCGGGACCTACGAGCAGTACTTC.

The rearrangement joins TRBV13 to TRBJ2-1; the match to TRBD2 covers 10 bases. V lost 5 bases, J lost 9 bases, and 10 bases stayed unmatched. This CDR3 is 15 amino acids long. CDR1 and CDR2 (germline): PRHDT, FYEKMQ (reference sequence). The CDR3 is CASSLDSGRSSEQFF. The CDR3 bases are TGTGCCAGCAGCCTTGATAGCGGGAGGAGCAGTGAGCAGTTCTTC.

The chain couples TRBV7-9 to TRBJ1-3; 8 nucleotides match TRBD1. CDR3 length equals 17 residues. Germline CDR1 is SEHNR and CDR2 is FQNEAQ (reference sequence). J was trimmed by 0 bases and V by 4 bases; bases with no gene match: 8. The CDR3, as DNA: TGTGCCAGCAGCTCCGGAACAGGGGGAGCCTCTGGAAACACCATATATTTT. Amino acid sequence: CASSSGTGGASGNTIYF.

The chain employs TRBV7-2 and TRBJ2-7; 8 bases map to TRBD2. Germline V gene data show CDR1 as SGHTA and CDR2 as FQGNSA. The CDR3 consists of 17 residues. The J segment lost 2 bases and the V segment lost 1 base, leaving 10 bases of the junction unmatched. The CDR3, as DNA: TGTGCCAGCAGCTTAGGTTATGGCGGGGGGTCTACCTACGAGCAGTACTTC. Encoded protein: CASSLGYGGGSTYEQYF.

The genes are TRBV29-1 and TRBJ2-3, with D perhaps matching TRBD2 (6 bases). Trimming shortened V by 0 bases and J by 2 bases, and 12 bases separated the two germline ends. CDR1 is SQVTM and CDR2 is ANQGSEA in the germline V gene. This CDR3 contains 15 residues. CDR3 sequence: CSVEDTGAVTDTQYF. In DNA form, the CDR3 reads TGCAGCGTTGAAGATACGGGAGCGGTCACAGATACGCAGTATTTT.

The rearrangement uses TRBV6-5 and TRBJ2-1; D is unclear. The germline V and J ends were trimmed by 6 bases and 0 bases, with 9 bases remaining between them. Germline V lookup: CDR1 MNHEY, CDR2 SVGAGI. The CDR3 is 14 amino acids. This CDR3 is CASSTDNSYNEQFF. The CDR3 DNA follows: TGTGCCAGCAGCACAGACAACTCCTACAATGAGCAGTTCTTC.

V gene TRBV15 combines with J gene TRBJ1-2; 8 bases are a match to TRBD1. The CDR3 sequence is 17 residues long. The V gene end was trimmed by 0 bases and the J gene end by 5 bases; junction bases not matched to a gene: 11. Germline V gene sequence: CDR1 LNHNV, CDR2 YYDKDF (reference sequence). The DNA of the CDR3 is TGTGCCACCAGCAGAGATGGGCAGGGGGCCAACGCGTATGGCTACACCTTC. Protein: CATSRDGQGANAYGYTF.

This clone came up a few times. This chain joins TRBV5-1 and TRBJ1-1; D perhaps matches TRBD1 (5 bases). V lost 0 bases, J lost 2 bases, and 20 bases lay in between. This CDR3 region has 18 residues. Germline CDR1 SGHRS, CDR2 YFSETQ. CDR3 DNA: TGCGCCAGCAGCTTGGCCTCAAACTGGGCCGGGGGAAACACTGAAGCTTTCTTT. Protein product: CASSLASNWAGGNTEAFF.

J is TRBJ2-5 and V is TRBV28; D possibly corresponds to TRBD1 (5 bases). V lost 2 bases and J lost 8, with 9 bases in between. Per germline, CDR1 MDHEN and CDR2 SYDVKM. This CDR3 spans 12 amino acids. In DNA, the CDR3 is TGTGCCAGCAGTTTAAGGCAGGGCACCCAGTACTTC. Its protein is CASSLRQGTQYF.

The chain couples TRBV18 to TRBJ2-1; TRBD2 aligns across 10 bases. Losses at the gene ends were 1 base for V and 9 bases for J; bases not matched to a gene: 6. CDR1 and CDR2 from the germline V gene are KGHSH and LQKENI. The CDR3 covers 15 residues. In nucleotides, the CDR3 is TGTGCCAGCTCACCACTTTTAGCGGGAGGAGGTGAGCAGTTCTTC. It codes for CASSPLLAGGGEQFF.

V and J are TRBV7-7 and TRBJ2-5; TRBD2 matches 8 bases. The V gene end was trimmed by 4 bases and the J gene end by 5 bases; junction bases not matched to a gene: 9. CDR1 and CDR2 from the germline V gene are SSHAT and FNYEAQ (reference sequence). The CDR3 has 15 residues. This chain's CDR3 is CASSSGGPGAETQYF. CDR3 nucleotide sequence: TGTGCCAGCAGCTCGGGGGGGCCGGGGGCTGAGACCCAGTACTTC.

The V gene is TRBV2, the J gene TRBJ1-6, with TRBD1 as a possible D gene (6 bases). Trimming stripped 3 bases from V and 7 bases from J, with 10 bases between. Germline CDR1 is SNHLY and CDR2 is FYNNEI. CDR3 size: 14 residues. The CDR3 coding sequence is TGTGCCAGCAGTGATCAAGGGGGAAATTCACCCCTCCACTTT. Its translation: CASSDQGGNSPLHF.

CDR3 region: CASSPRTEHEAFF. The CDR3 DNA reads TGTGCCAGCTCACCCAGGACAGAACATGAAGCTTTCTTT. This sequence joins TRBV18 and TRBJ1-1; TRBD1 is a possible D gene (6 bases). V gave up 3 bases and J gave up 7 bases, with 12 bases separating them. The CDR3 totals 13 residues. The V gene's germline CDR1 is KGHSH and CDR2 LQKENI.

The gene calls are TRBV6-1 and TRBJ2-5; D may be TRBD2 (5 bases). V was shortened by 7 bases and J by 5 bases, with 17 bases between the two germline ends. Per the germline V gene, CDR1 is MNHNS and CDR2 is SASEGT. The CDR3 loop spans 14 amino acids. The CDR3 sequence: CASTEVPSSETQYF. DNA for the CDR3: TGTGCCAGCACCGAAGTACCTAGCAGTGAGACCCAGTACTTC.

J is TRBJ2-3 and V is TRBV18; TRBD2 agrees at 10 bases. The CDR3 loop spans 17 amino acids. Unmatched junction bases numbered 9, after V lost 4 bases and J lost 2 bases. CDR1 is KGHSH, CDR2 LQKENI, per germline. CDR3 in DNA: TGTGCCAGCTCACAAATAGAACTAGCGGGGAACACAGATACGCAGTATTTT. Translated, it gives CASSQIELAGNTDTQYF.